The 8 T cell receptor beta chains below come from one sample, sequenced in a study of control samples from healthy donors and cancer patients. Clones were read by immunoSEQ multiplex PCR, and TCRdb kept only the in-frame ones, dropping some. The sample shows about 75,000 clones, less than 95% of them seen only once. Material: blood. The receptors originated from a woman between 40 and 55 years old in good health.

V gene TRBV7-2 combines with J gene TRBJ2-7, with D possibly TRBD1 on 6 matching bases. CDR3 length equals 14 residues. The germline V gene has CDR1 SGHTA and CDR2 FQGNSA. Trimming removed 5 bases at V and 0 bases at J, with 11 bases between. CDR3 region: CASSRQDISYEQYF. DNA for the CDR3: TGTGCCAGCAGCAGACAGGACATCTCCTACGAGCAGTACTTC.

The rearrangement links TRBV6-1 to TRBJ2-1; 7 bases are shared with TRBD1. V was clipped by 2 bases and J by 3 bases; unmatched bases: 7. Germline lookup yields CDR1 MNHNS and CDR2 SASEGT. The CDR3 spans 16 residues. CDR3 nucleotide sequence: TGTGCCAGCAGTGAACGTGAGGGGGCGGGCTACAATGAGCAGTTCTTC. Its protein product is CASSEREGAGYNEQFF.

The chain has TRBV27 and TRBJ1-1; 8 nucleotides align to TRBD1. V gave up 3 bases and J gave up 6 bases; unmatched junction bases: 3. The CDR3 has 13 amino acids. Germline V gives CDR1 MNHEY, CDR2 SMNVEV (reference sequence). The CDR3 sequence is CASSLTGVPEAFF. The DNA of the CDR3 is TGTGCCAGCAGTTTGACAGGGGTGCCTGAAGCTTTCTTT.

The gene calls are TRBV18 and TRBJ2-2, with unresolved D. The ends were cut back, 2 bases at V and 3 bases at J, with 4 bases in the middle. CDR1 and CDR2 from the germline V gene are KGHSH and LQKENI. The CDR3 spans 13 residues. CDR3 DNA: TGTGCCAGCTCACCAGGAGACACCGGGGAGCTGTTTTTT. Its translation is CASSPGDTGELFF.

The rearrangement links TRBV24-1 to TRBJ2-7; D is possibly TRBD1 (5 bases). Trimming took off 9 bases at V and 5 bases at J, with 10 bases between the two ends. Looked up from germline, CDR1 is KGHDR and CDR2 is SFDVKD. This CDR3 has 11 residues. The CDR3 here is CATQGGDEQYF. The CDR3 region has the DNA TGTGCCACCCAGGGCGGCGACGAGCAGTACTTC.

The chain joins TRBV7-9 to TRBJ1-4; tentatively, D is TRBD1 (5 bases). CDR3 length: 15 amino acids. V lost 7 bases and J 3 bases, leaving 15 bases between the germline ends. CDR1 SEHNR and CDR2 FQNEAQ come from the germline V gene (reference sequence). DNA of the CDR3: TGTGCCAGCACCGCTACGAAGGGACCTAATGAAAAACTGTTTTTT. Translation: CASTATKGPNEKLFF.

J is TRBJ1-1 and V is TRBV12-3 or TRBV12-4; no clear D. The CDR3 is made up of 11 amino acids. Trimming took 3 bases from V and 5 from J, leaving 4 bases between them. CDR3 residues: CASSLWTEAFF. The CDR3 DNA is TGTGCCAGCAGTTTGTGGACTGAAGCTTTCTTT.

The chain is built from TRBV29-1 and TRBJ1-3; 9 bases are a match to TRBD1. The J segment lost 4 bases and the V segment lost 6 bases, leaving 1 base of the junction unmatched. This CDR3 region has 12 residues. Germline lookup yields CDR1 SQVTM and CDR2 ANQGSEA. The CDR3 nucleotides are TGCAGCGTCGGGACAGGGGGAAACACCATATATTTT. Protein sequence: CSVGTGGNTIYF. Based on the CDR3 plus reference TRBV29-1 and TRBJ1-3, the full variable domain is SAVISQKPSRDICQRGTSLTIQCQVDSQVTMMFWYRQQPGQSLTLIATANQGSEATYESGFVIDKFPISRPNLTFSTLTVSNMSPEDSSIYLCSVGTGGNTIYFGEGSWLTVV.